This T cell receptor (beta chain) was captured by sequencing in a study of blood T cell repertoires in COVID-19. Study overall: Collection of acute and convalescent COVID-19 samples took place in the United States, Italy and Spain. T cells, B-cell-depleted T cells, or PBMCs supplied cDNA or gDNA.

Two negative PCRs, clearance, or symptom resolution had been documented for recovered Cohort 3 donors. This clone has a single count. Generated by immunoSEQ multiplex PCR, the TCRdb table keeps only in-frame clones and is missing some. Of some 500,000 clones listed, roughly 90% are singletons. Germline assignment: CDR1 SGHTA and CDR2 FQGNSA. Trimming left V 5 bases short and J 0 bases short, with 20 bases between. There are 18 residues in the CDR3. The rearrangement links TRBV7-2 to TRBJ1-3; D is unclear. The origin of this receptor is a woman aged 40 to 49 who had recovered from COVID-19. The sample comprised PBMCs or T cells enriched from blood (not recorded which). The CDR3 region has the DNA TGTGCCAGCAGCAAGGCGAGTGGGCAGCTCCACTCTGGAAACACCATATATTTT. Amino acids: CASSKASGQLHSGNTIYF.